This TCR beta chain was profiled in a study of PD-1 blockade in classical Hodgkin lymphoma. General observations from the study: CD4+ TCR diversity rose significantly by C4D1, and CD8+ TCR diversity did not.

Every single patient, without exception, relapsed after autologous stem cell transplantation, and brentuximab vedotin exposure varied. This table comes from immunoSEQ multiplex PCR, and its TCRdb copy is limited to in-frame clones, with some not included. The table shows about 110,000 clones, with 80% to 90% occurring only once. CDR3 length equals 15 residues. The germline V gene encodes CDR1 SGHRS and CDR2 YFSETQ. V lost 5 bases to trimming and J lost 0 bases; unmatched junction nucleotides: 3. On this clone: Its cognate antigen is unknown.

The rearrangement links TRBV5-1 to TRBJ2-2, with TRBD1 matching over 8 bases. Sequencing used peripheral blood mononuclear cells (PBMCs), obtained before the second cycle of nivolumab. This TCR was sampled from a human donor with classical Hodgkin lymphoma. The CDR3 is CASSKGQANTGELFF. The CDR3 coding sequence is TGCGCCAGCAGTAAGGGACAGGCGAACACCGGGGAGCTGTTTTTT.